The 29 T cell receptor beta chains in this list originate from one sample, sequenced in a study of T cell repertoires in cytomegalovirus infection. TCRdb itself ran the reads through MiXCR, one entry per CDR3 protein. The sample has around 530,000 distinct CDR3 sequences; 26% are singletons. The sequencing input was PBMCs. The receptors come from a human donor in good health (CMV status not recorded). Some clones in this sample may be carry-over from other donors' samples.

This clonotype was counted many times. Here the CDR3 DNA reads TGTGCCAGCAGCTTAGCGGCTCTGGACAATGAGCAGTTCTTC. Translation: CASSLAALDNEQFF. This chain connects TRBV7-6 to TRBJ2-1; D unclear. CDR1 SGHVS and CDR2 FNYEAQ come from the germline V gene. With 0 bases removed from V and 5 bases from J, the gap between germline ends came to 8 bases. The CDR3 is 14 amino acids.

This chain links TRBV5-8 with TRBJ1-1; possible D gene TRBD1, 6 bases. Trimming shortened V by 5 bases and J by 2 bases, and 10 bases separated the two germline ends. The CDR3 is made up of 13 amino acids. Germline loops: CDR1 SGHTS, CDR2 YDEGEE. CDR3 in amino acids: CASRRDTNTEAFF. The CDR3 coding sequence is TGTGCCAGCAGGCGGGACACTAACACTGAAGCTTTCTTT.

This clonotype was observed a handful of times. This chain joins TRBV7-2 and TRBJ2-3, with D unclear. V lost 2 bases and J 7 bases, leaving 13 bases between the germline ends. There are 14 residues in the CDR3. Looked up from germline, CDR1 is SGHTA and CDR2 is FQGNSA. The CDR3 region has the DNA TGTGCCAGCAGCTTACCAAGGGTTCTCCATACGCAGTATTTT. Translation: CASSLPRVLHTQYF.

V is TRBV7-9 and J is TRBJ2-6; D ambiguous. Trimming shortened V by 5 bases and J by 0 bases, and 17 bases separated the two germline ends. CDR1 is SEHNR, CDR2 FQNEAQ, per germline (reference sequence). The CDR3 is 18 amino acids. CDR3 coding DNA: TGTGCCAGCAGCCTGACGAGGCAGCTATACTCTGGGGCCAACGTCCTGACTTTC. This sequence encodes CASSLTRQLYSGANVLTF.

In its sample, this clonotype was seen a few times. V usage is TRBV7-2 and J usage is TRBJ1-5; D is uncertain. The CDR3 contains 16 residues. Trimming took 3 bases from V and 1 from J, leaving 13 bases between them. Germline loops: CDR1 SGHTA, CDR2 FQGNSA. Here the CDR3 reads CASSLGPDQSNQPQHF. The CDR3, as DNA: TGTGCCAGCAGCTTGGGCCCGGACCAGAGCAATCAGCCCCAGCATTTT. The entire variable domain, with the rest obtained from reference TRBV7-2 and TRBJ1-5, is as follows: GAGVSQSPSNKVTEKGKDVELRCDPISGHTALYWYRQSLGQGLEFLIYFQGNSAPDKSGLPSDRFSAERTGGSVSTLTIQRTQQEDSAVYLCASSLGPDQSNQPQHFGDGTRLSIL.

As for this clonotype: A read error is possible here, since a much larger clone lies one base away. The CDR3, as DNA: TGTGCCAGCAGCTCTCAGTACCAAGAGACCCAGTACTTC. It translates to CASSSQYQETQYF. The chain couples TRBV5-6 to TRBJ2-5; no definite D call. Germline loops: CDR1 SGHDT, CDR2 YYEEEE. The V end lost 3 bases, the J end lost 0 bases, and 6 bases lay between the germline ends. This CDR3 contains 13 residues. The whole variable domain, remainder taken from reference TRBV5-6 and TRBJ2-5, is DAGVTQSPTHLIKTRGQQVTLRCSPKSGHDTVSWYQQALGQGPQFIFQYYEEEERQRGNFPDRFSGHQFPNYSSELNVNALLLGDSALYLCASSSQYQETQYFGPGTRLLVL.

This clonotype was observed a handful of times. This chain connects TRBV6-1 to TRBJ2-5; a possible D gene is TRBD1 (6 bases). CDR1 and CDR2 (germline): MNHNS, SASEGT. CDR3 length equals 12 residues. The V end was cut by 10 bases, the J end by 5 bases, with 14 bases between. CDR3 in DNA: TGTGCCACCATAGCCACAGGGGAGACCCAGTACTTC. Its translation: CATIATGETQYF.

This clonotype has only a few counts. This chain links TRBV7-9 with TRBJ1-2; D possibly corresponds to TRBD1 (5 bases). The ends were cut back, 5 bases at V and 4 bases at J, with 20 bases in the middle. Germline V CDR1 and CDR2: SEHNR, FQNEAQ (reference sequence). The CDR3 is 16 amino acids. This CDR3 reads CASSPQKWDPTYGYTF. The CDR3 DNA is TGTGCCAGCAGCCCCCAGAAATGGGACCCCACCTATGGCTACACCTTC. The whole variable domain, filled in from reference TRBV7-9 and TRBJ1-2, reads DTGVSQNPRHKITKRGQNVTFRCDPISEHNRLYWYRQTLGQGPEFLTYFQNEAQLEKSRLLSDRFSAERPKGSFSTLEIQRTEQGDSAMYLCASSPQKWDPTYGYTFGSGTRLTVV.

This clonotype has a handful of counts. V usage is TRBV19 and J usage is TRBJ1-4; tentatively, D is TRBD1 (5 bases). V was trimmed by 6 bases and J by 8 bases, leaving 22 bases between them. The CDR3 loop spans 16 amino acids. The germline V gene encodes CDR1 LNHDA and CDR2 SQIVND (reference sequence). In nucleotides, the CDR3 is TGTGCCAGTAGGACAGCCCAAAAGTCGGGTTGGGAAAAACTGTTTTTT. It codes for CASRTAQKSGWEKLFF. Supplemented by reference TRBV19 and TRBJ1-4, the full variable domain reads DGGITQSPKYLFRKEGQNVTLSCEQNLNHDAMYWYRQDPGQGLRLIYYSQIVNDFQKGDIAEGYSVSREKKESFPLTVTSAQKNPTAFYLCASRTAQKSGWEKLFFGSGTQLSVL.

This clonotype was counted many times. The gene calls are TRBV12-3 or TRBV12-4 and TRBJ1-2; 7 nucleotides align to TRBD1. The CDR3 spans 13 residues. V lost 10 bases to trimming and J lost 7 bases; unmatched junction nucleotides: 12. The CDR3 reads CATTGERYSGYTF. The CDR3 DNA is TGTGCCACCACAGGGGAGAGATACTCTGGCTACACCTTC.

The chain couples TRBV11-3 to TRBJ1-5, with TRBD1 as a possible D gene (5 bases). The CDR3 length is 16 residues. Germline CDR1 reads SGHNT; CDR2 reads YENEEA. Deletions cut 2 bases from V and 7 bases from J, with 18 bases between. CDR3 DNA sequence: TGTGCCAGCAGCTTAAGGCGGCAGGGTATGAGACAGCCCCAGCATTTT. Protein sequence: CASSLRRQGMRQPQHF.

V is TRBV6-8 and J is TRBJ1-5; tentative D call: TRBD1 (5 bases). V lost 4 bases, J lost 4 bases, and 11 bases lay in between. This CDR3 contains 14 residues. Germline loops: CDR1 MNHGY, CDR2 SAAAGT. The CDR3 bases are TGTGCCAGCAGTTTGTTCAGGGCGAATCAGCCCCAGCATTTT. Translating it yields CASSLFRANQPQHF.

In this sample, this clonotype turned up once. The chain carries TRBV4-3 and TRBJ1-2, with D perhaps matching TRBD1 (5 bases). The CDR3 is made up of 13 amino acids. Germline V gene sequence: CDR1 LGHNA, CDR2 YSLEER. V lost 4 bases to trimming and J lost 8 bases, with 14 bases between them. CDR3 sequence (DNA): TGCGCCAGCAGCCCCAGAGGGGATCCCGGCTACACCTTC. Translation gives CASSPRGDPGYTF.

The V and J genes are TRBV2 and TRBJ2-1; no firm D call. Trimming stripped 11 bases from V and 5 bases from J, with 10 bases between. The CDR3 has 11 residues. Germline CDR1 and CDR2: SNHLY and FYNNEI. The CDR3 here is CAFRFDNEQFF. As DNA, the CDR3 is TGTGCCTTTAGGTTCGACAATGAGCAGTTCTTC.

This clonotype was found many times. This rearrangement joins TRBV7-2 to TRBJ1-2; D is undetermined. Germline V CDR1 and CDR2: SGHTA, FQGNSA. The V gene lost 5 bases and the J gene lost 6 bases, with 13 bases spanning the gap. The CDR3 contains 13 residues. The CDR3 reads CASSRRVIDGYTF. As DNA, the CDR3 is TGTGCCAGCAGCCGTAGGGTGATCGATGGCTACACCTTC. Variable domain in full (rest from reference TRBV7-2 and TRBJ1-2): GAGVSQSPSNKVTEKGKDVELRCDPISGHTALYWYRQSLGQGLEFLIYFQGNSAPDKSGLPSDRFSAERTGGSVSTLTIQRTQQEDSAVYLCASSRRVIDGYTFGSGTRLTVV.

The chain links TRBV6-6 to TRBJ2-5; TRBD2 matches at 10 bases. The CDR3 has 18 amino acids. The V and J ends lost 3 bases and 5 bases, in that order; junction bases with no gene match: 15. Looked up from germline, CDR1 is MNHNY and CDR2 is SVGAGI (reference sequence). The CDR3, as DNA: TGTGCCAGCAGTTATTCCAGGGGCATAGCGGGAGGCCGGGAGACCCAGTACTTC. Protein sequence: CASSYSRGIAGGRETQYF.

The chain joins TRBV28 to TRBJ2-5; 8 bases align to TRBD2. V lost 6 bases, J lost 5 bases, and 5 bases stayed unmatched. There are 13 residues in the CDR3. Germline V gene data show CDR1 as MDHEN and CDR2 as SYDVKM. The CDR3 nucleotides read TGTGCCAGCAGAATAGCGGGAAGGGAGACCCAGTACTTC. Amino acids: CASRIAGRETQYF.

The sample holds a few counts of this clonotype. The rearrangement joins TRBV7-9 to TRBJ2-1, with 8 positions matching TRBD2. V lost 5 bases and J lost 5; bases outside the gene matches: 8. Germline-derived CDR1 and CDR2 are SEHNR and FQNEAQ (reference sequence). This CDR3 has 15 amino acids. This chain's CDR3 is CASSPGLGHNNEQFF. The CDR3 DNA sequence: TGTGCCAGCAGCCCGGGACTAGGTCACAACAATGAGCAGTTCTTC.

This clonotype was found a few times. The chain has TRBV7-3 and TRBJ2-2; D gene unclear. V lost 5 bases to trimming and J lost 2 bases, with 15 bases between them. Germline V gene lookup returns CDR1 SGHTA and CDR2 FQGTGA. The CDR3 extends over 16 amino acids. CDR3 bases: TGTGCCAGCAGCCCTTACCTGGGTCCAAACACCGGGGAGCTGTTTTTT. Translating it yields CASSPYLGPNTGELFF. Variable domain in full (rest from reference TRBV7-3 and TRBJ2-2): GAGVSQTPSNKVTEKGKYVELRCDPISGHTALYWYRQSLGQGPEFLIYFQGTGAADDSGLPNDRFFAVRPEGSVSTLKIQRTERGDSAVYLCASSPYLGPNTGELFFGEGSRLTVL.

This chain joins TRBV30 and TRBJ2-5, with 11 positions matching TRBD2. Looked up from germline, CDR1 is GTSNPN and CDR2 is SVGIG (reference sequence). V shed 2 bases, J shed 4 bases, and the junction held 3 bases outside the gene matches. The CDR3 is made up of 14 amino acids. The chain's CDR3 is CAWSSLAGGETQYF. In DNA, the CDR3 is TGTGCCTGGAGTAGCCTAGCGGGAGGAGAGACCCAGTACTTC.

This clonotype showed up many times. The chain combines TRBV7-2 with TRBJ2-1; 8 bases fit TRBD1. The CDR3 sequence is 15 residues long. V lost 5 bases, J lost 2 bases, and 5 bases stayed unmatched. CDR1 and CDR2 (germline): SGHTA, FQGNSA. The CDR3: CASSHRGNAYNEQFF. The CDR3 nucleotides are TGTGCCAGCAGCCACAGGGGGAACGCCTACAATGAGCAGTTCTTC.

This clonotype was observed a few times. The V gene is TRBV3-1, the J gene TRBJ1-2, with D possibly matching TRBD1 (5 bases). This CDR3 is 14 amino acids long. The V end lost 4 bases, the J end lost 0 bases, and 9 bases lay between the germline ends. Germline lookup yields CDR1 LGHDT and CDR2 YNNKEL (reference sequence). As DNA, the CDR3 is TGTGCCAGCAGCCCCTGGGACTCTAACTATGGCTACACCTTC. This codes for CASSPWDSNYGYTF.

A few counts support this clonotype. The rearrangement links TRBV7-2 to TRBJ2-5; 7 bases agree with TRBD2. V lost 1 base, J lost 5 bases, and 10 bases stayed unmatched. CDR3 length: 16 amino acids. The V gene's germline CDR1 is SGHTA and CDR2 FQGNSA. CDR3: CASSLESGRAEETQYF. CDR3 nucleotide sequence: TGTGCCAGCAGCTTAGAGAGTGGGAGGGCCGAGGAGACCCAGTACTTC.

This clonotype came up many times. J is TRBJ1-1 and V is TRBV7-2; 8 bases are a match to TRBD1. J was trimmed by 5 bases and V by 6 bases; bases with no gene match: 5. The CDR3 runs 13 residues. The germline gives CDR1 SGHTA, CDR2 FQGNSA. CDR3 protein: CASSFDRGTEAFF. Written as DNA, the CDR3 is TGTGCCAGCAGTTTCGACAGGGGTACTGAAGCTTTCTTT.

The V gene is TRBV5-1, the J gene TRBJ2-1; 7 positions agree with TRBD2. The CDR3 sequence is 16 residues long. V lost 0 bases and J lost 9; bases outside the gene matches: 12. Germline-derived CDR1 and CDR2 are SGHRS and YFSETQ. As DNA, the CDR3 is TGCGCCAGCAGCTTGGGAGGGAGGCCGGCGGGGGTTGAGCAGTTCTTC. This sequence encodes CASSLGGRPAGVEQFF.

CDR3 amino acids: CATSRDRTNQETQYF. CDR3 coding DNA: TGTGCCACCAGCAGAGATCGGACTAACCAAGAGACCCAGTACTTC. The chain carries TRBV15 and TRBJ2-5; D is possibly TRBD2 (6 bases). CDR1 and CDR2 from the germline V gene are LNHNV and YYDKDF (reference sequence). The CDR3 consists of 15 residues. V gave up 0 bases and J gave up 0 bases, with 8 bases separating them.

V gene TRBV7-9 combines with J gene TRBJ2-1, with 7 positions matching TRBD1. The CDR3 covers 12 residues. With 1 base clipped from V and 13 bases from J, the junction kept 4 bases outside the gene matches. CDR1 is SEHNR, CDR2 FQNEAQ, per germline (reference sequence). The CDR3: CASSLGGQSQFF. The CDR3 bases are TGTGCCAGCAGCTTAGGGGGACAGAGCCAGTTCTTC. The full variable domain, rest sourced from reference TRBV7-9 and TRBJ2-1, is DTGVSQNPRHKITKRGQNVTFRCDPISEHNRLYWYRQTLGQGPEFLTYFQNEAQLEKSRLLSDRFSAERPKGSFSTLEIQRTEQGDSAMYLCASSLGGQSQFFGPGTRLTVL.

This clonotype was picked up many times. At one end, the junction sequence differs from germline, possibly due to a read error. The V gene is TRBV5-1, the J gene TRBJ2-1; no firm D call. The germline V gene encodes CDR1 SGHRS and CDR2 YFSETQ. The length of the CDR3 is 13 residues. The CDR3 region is CASSLVLGNEQFF. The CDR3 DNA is TGTGCCAGCAGCTTAGTTTTGGGGAATGAGCAGTTCTTC.

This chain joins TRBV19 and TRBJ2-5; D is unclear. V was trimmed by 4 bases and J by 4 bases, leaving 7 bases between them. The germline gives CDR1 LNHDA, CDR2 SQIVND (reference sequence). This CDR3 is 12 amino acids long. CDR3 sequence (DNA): TGTGCCAGTAGTAGGTCCTCAGAGACCCAGTACTTC. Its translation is CASSRSSETQYF.